A selection of T cell receptor beta chains follows, all from one sample in a study of blood T cell repertoires in COVID-19. Generated by immunoSEQ multiplex PCR, the TCRdb table keeps only in-frame clones and is missing some. The data show about 24,000 clones, with 86% seen just once and around 17% held by the top ten. The source material was peripheral blood. These receptors were obtained from a human donor with acute or convalescent COVID-19. The donor label of this sample is uncertain. The CDR3 runs from the conserved cysteine through the conserved F or W. Fields, in order: clone size, D gene, V gene, J gene, CDR3 protein, CDR3 DNA. A D gene is named only where the DNA matches it firmly. The size entry is marked missing in some rows and otherwise reads once, few, many or a size class.

clone_size: NA
d_call: TRBD2
v_call: TRBV7-3
j_call: TRBJ2-2
cdr3_aa: CASSRLPLTSGGNTGELFF
cdr3_nt: TGTGCCAGCAGCCGATTGCCCCTGACTAGCGGGGGGAACACCGGGGAGCTGTTTTTT

clone_size: NA
d_call: TRBD1
v_call: TRBV27
j_call: TRBJ2-1
cdr3_aa: CAIRGQGINEQFF
cdr3_nt: TGTGCCATACGAGGACAGGGAATAAATGAGCAGTTCTTC

clone_size: NA
d_call: TRBD2
v_call: TRBV27
j_call: TRBJ2-7
cdr3_aa: CASSSLASGDYEQYF
cdr3_nt: TGTGCCAGCAGTTCCTTGGCTAGCGGCGACTACGAGCAGTACTTC

clone_size: NA
d_call: TRBD2
v_call: TRBV3-1/TRBV3-2
j_call: TRBJ2-5
cdr3_aa: CASSQTSGRVETQYF
cdr3_nt: TGTGCCAGCAGCCAAACTAGCGGGAGGGTAGAGACCCAGTACTTC

clone_size: NA
d_call: NA
v_call: TRBV29-1
j_call: TRBJ2-7
cdr3_aa: CSGSDAGYEQYF
cdr3_nt: TGCAGCGGGAGCGATGCAGGGTACGAGCAGTACTTC

clone_size: NA
d_call: TRBD1
v_call: TRBV7-2
j_call: TRBJ1-1
cdr3_aa: CASSPGGAGGTEAFF
cdr3_nt: TGTGCCAGCAGCCCCGGCGGTGCAGGGGGCACTGAAGCTTTCTTT

clone_size: NA
d_call: TRBD1
v_call: TRBV5-4
j_call: TRBJ1-4
cdr3_aa: CASSRRDRSNEKLFF
cdr3_nt: TGTGCCAGCAGCCGCCGGGACAGGAGTAATGAAAAACTGTTTTTT

clone_size: once
d_call: NA
v_call: TRBV5-4
j_call: TRBJ2-3
cdr3_aa: CASSLGWGPDTQYF
cdr3_nt: TGTGCCAGCAGCTTGGGGTGGGGGCCAGATACGCAGTATTTT

clone_size: NA
d_call: TRBD1
v_call: TRBV6-6
j_call: TRBJ1-5
cdr3_aa: CASSRIPGQGLSNQPQHF
cdr3_nt: TGTGCCAGCAGTCGCATTCCGGGACAGGGGCTCTCGAATCAGCCCCAGCATTTT

clone_size: few
d_call: TRBD2
v_call: TRBV3-1/TRBV3-2
j_call: TRBJ2-1
cdr3_aa: CASSPPGTSGRDNEQFF
cdr3_nt: TGTGCCAGCAGCCCGCCGGGCACTAGCGGGCGAGACAATGAGCAGTTCTTC

clone_size: NA
d_call: TRBD1
v_call: TRBV16
j_call: TRBJ2-7
cdr3_aa: CASSLGTGARREQYF
cdr3_nt: TGTGCCAGCAGCCTCGGGACAGGGGCCCGGAGGGAGCAGTACTTC

clone_size: NA
d_call: NA
v_call: TRBV6-1
j_call: TRBJ1-6
cdr3_aa: CASSEAGNSPLHF
cdr3_nt: TGTGCCAGCAGTGAAGCGGGCAATTCACCCCTCCACTTT

clone_size: NA
d_call: NA
v_call: TRBV14
j_call: TRBJ2-7
cdr3_aa: CASSLSLGGFHEQYF
cdr3_nt: TGTGCCAGCAGCCTCTCCCTGGGGGGTTTTCACGAGCAGTACTTC

clone_size: NA
d_call: TRBD2
v_call: TRBV9
j_call: TRBJ2-7
cdr3_aa: CASSSGLAQSGEQYF
cdr3_nt: TGTGCCAGCAGCTCGGGACTAGCTCAAAGCGGCGAGCAGTACTTC

clone_size: NA
d_call: TRBD1
v_call: TRBV19
j_call: TRBJ2-1
cdr3_aa: CASSPTGGSYNEQFF
cdr3_nt: TGTGCCAGTAGCCCGACAGGGGGCTCCTACAATGAGCAGTTCTTC

clone_size: NA
d_call: TRBD2
v_call: TRBV5-4
j_call: TRBJ2-1
cdr3_aa: CASSLDSGGYNEQFF
cdr3_nt: TGTGCCAGCAGCTTGGACAGCGGGGGATACAATGAGCAGTTCTTC

clone_size: NA
d_call: NA
v_call: TRBV5-5
j_call: TRBJ1-6
cdr3_aa: CASSFNRQSNSPLHF
cdr3_nt: TGTGCCAGCAGCTTTAACAGACAGTCCAATTCACCCCTCCACTTT

clone_size: NA
d_call: NA
v_call: TRBV4-1
j_call: TRBJ2-2
cdr3_aa: CASSQVPGVGTGELFF
cdr3_nt: TGCGCCAGCAGCCAAGTCCCAGGGGTGGGCACCGGGGAGCTGTTTTTT

clone_size: NA
d_call: TRBD2
v_call: TRBV6-1
j_call: TRBJ2-7
cdr3_aa: CASSEAASGTGPYEQYF
cdr3_nt: TGTGCCAGCAGTGAAGCGGCTAGCGGGACGGGCCCCTACGAGCAGTACTTC

clone_size: NA
d_call: NA
v_call: TRBV9
j_call: TRBJ1-6
cdr3_aa: CASKPGQSNSPLHF
cdr3_nt: TGTGCCAGCAAGCCAGGTCAATCCAATTCACCCCTCCACTTT

clone_size: NA
d_call: TRBD1
v_call: TRBV9
j_call: TRBJ1-2
cdr3_aa: CASSVGGYRGNYGYTF
cdr3_nt: TGTGCCAGCAGCGTAGGCGGGTACAGGGGGAACTATGGCTACACCTTC

clone_size: NA
d_call: NA
v_call: TRBV19
j_call: TRBJ1-4
cdr3_aa: CASTGRANEKLFF
cdr3_nt: TGTGCCAGTACAGGGAGGGCTAATGAAAAACTGTTTTTT

clone_size: NA
d_call: NA
v_call: TRBV5-1
j_call: TRBJ1-1
cdr3_aa: CASSRGQQAVWVF
cdr3_nt: TGCGCCAGCAGCCGCGGACAGCAAGCAGTGTGGGTGTTT

clone_size: NA
d_call: NA
v_call: TRBV3-1/TRBV3-2
j_call: TRBJ2-7
cdr3_aa: CASSQGAYSYEQYF
cdr3_nt: TGTGCCAGCAGCCAAGGCGCATACTCCTACGAGCAGTACTTC

clone_size: NA
d_call: TRBD1
v_call: TRBV10-3
j_call: TRBJ1-3
cdr3_aa: CAISESTGEHTIYF
cdr3_nt: TGTGCCATCAGTGAGTCAACAGGGGAACACACCATATATTTT

clone_size: NA
d_call: TRBD1
v_call: TRBV23-1
j_call: TRBJ2-3
cdr3_aa: CASSQGYRNRGYTDTQYF
cdr3_nt: TGCGCCAGCAGTCAAGGGTACCGGAACAGGGGGTACACAGATACGCAGTATTTT

clone_size: NA
d_call: TRBD2
v_call: TRBV2
j_call: TRBJ2-6
cdr3_aa: CASSTGGTGANVLTF
cdr3_nt: TGTGCCAGCAGTACGGGGGGGACTGGGGCCAACGTCCTGACTTTC

clone_size: NA
d_call: NA
v_call: TRBV6-5
j_call: TRBJ1-2
cdr3_aa: CASSYGGSTGYTF
cdr3_nt: TGTGCCAGCAGTTACGGGGGCTCCACTGGCTACACCTTC

clone_size: NA
d_call: TRBD1
v_call: TRBV6-6
j_call: TRBJ1-5
cdr3_aa: CASSRDRKNQPQHF
cdr3_nt: TGTGCCAGCAGCCGGGACAGAAAAAATCAGCCCCAGCATTTT

clone_size: NA
d_call: NA
v_call: TRBV4-1
j_call: TRBJ2-5
cdr3_aa: CASSPLGGRETQYF
cdr3_nt: TGCGCCAGCAGCCCTCTGGGGGGTAGGGAGACCCAGTACTTC

clone_size: NA
d_call: NA
v_call: TRBV11-2
j_call: TRBJ1-6
cdr3_aa: CASSLDRGSSPLHF
cdr3_nt: TGTGCCAGCAGCTTAGACAGGGGTAGTTCACCCCTCCACTTT

clone_size: NA
d_call: NA
v_call: TRBV6-5
j_call: TRBJ1-1
cdr3_aa: CASRQNLNTEAFF
cdr3_nt: TGTGCCAGCAGACAGAATCTGAACACTGAAGCTTTCTTT

clone_size: NA
d_call: TRBD1
v_call: TRBV4-1
j_call: TRBJ1-1
cdr3_aa: CASSRVNRGRSGPEAFF
cdr3_nt: TGCGCCAGCAGTCGGGTGAACAGGGGGCGGTCGGGCCCTGAAGCTTTCTTT

clone_size: few
d_call: NA
v_call: TRBV21-1
j_call: TRBJ2-7
cdr3_aa: CASSKKSSRAGVRYEQYF
cdr3_nt: TGTGCCAGCAGCAAAAAGAGTTCACGCGCGGGAGTGCGCTACGAGCAGTACTTC

clone_size: NA
d_call: NA
v_call: TRBV19
j_call: TRBJ1-5
cdr3_aa: CASSANPFGPQHF
cdr3_nt: TGTGCCAGTAGCGCGAACCCTTTTGGGCCCCAGCATTTT

clone_size: NA
d_call: NA
v_call: TRBV3-1/TRBV3-2
j_call: TRBJ1-4
cdr3_aa: CASSQATGWGEKLFF
cdr3_nt: TGTGCCAGCAGCCAGGCTACAGGGTGGGGAGAAAAACTGTTTTTT

clone_size: NA
d_call: NA
v_call: TRBV6-2/TRBV6-3
j_call: TRBJ1-2
cdr3_aa: CASSYVGFRSYGYTF
cdr3_nt: TGTGCCAGCAGTTACGTCGGCTTCCGGAGCTATGGCTACACCTTC

clone_size: NA
d_call: TRBD1
v_call: TRBV5-4
j_call: TRBJ2-7
cdr3_aa: CASSLGPGTGGSYEQYF
cdr3_nt: TGTGCCAGCAGCTTAGGGCCCGGGACAGGGGGCTCCTACGAGCAGTACTTC

clone_size: NA
d_call: TRBD2
v_call: TRBV12-3/TRBV12-4
j_call: TRBJ2-1
cdr3_aa: CASSGTGPGGQFF
cdr3_nt: TGTGCCAGCAGCGGGACTGGCCCGGGGGGGCAGTTCTTC

clone_size: NA
d_call: NA
v_call: TRBV6-5
j_call: TRBJ2-7
cdr3_aa: CASSTTSGAPEQYF
cdr3_nt: TGTGCCAGCTCCACCACGTCAGGGGCTCCCGAGCAGTACTTC

clone_size: NA
d_call: NA
v_call: TRBV18
j_call: TRBJ2-7
cdr3_aa: CASSPSAETYEQYF
cdr3_nt: TGTGCCAGCTCACCCTCGGCGGAAACCTACGAGCAGTACTTC